Each of the 20 T cell receptor beta chains below was sequenced from the same sample in a study of blood T cell repertoires in COVID-19. Profiled with immunoSEQ multiplex PCR; TCRdb holds only in-frame clones, not every one. Of around 150,000 clones in the sample, less than 85% were seen once. The material sequenced was peripheral blood. The receptors stem from a human donor with acute or convalescent COVID-19. The donor label of this sample is uncertain.

CDR3 coding DNA: TGTGCTACCAGGGACCCCGGGACAGGAAACTCTGGGGCCAACGTCCTGACTTTC. Amino acid sequence: CATRDPGTGNSGANVLTF. The rearrangement joins TRBV11-3 to TRBJ2-6; 8 bases are a match to TRBD1. The CDR3 is 18 amino acids. Germline-derived CDR1 and CDR2 are SGHNT and YENEEA. The whole variable domain, remainder taken from reference TRBV11-3 and TRBJ2-6, is EAGVVQSPRYKIIEKKQPVAFWCNPISGHNTLYWYLQNLGQGPELLIRYENEEAVDDSQLPKDRFSAERLKGVDSTLKIQPAELGDSAVYLCATRDPGTGNSGANVLTFGAGSRLTVL.

The V call is TRBV10-1, the J call TRBJ2-7, with 11 bases identical to TRBD2. CDR3 length: 15 residues. Germline CDR1 reads WNHNN; CDR2 reads SYGVQD (reference sequence). J was trimmed by 4 bases and V by 4 bases; bases with no gene match: 6. The CDR3 nucleotides read TGCGCCAGCAGTGGTTCTAGCGGGAGGAGGTACGAGCAGTACTTC. Amino acids: CASSGSSGRRYEQYF.

In nucleotides, the CDR3 is TGTGCCAGCAGCTTAGAGGTTGGGGGGGCGGATACGCAGTATTTT. It encodes CASSLEVGGADTQYF. The chain has TRBV7-7 and TRBJ2-3, with a weak D call TRBD2 (7 bases). Germline CDR1 SSHAT, CDR2 FNYEAQ (reference sequence). The germline V and J ends were trimmed by 1 base and 6 bases, with 14 bases remaining between them. The CDR3 sequence is 15 residues long.

The rearrangement joins TRBV18 to TRBJ2-7; a weak D match, TRBD2 (5 bases). The V and J ends lost 5 bases and 3 bases respectively, with 11 bases between them. CDR1 and CDR2 (germline): KGHSH, LQKENI. This CDR3 is 13 amino acids long. As DNA, the CDR3 is TGTGCCAGCTCAATAGGGCGGGTCTACGAGCAGTACTTC. It specifies CASSIGRVYEQYF.

The rearrangement joins TRBV7-3 to TRBJ2-5; no definite D call. The germline CDR1 and CDR2 sequences are SGHTA and FQGTGA. Trimming removed 0 bases from V and 6 bases from J, with 5 bases in between. The CDR3 is 12 amino acids. The CDR3 spells CASSLTEQTQYF. CDR3 sequence (DNA): TGTGCCAGCAGCTTAACGGAGCAGACCCAGTACTTC.

The rearrangement links TRBV5-5 to TRBJ1-2, with 9 bases that match TRBD1. V dropped 4 bases and J dropped 0; count of bases not matched to a gene: 10. Germline-derived CDR1 and CDR2 are SGHKS and YYEKEE (reference sequence). The CDR3 has 17 residues. CDR3 sequence: CASSTPGTGTSNYGYTF. CDR3 nucleotide sequence: TGTGCCAGCAGCACTCCCGGGACAGGGACCTCTAACTATGGCTACACCTTC.

V and J are TRBV3-1 (or the pseudogene TRBV3-2) and TRBJ1-6; TRBD1 is a possible D gene (6 bases). The V end lost 3 bases, the J end lost 7 bases, and 10 bases lay between the germline ends. Germline V gene lookup returns CDR1 LGHDT and CDR2 YNNKEL (reference sequence). CDR3 length equals 14 residues. In DNA, the CDR3 is TGTGCCAGCAGCCATCCCGGGACAAATTCACCCCTCCACTTT. This encodes CASSHPGTNSPLHF.

The chain uses TRBV5-5 and TRBJ1-2; 9 bases align to TRBD1. J gave up 8 bases and V 4 bases, and 12 bases lay outside the gene matches. This CDR3 is built from 15 residues. Germline values: CDR1 SGHKS, CDR2 YYEKEE (reference sequence). Written as DNA, the CDR3 is TGTGCCAGCAGCCAAACAGGGGGCGCGATAGTGGGCTACACCTTC. The encoded protein is CASSQTGGAIVGYTF.

This rearrangement joins TRBV5-6 to TRBJ1-2; 9 bases fit TRBD1. V lost 2 bases and J lost 0; bases outside the gene matches: 2. The CDR3 runs 15 residues. Germline CDR1 reads SGHDT; CDR2 reads YYEEEE. The CDR3 region is CASSFGDRANYGYTF. In DNA, the CDR3 is TGTGCCAGCAGCTTTGGGGACAGGGCTAACTATGGCTACACCTTC. Based on the CDR3 plus reference TRBV5-6 and TRBJ1-2, the full variable domain is DAGVTQSPTHLIKTRGQQVTLRCSPKSGHDTVSWYQQALGQGPQFIFQYYEEEERQRGNFPDRFSGHQFPNYSSELNVNALLLGDSALYLCASSFGDRANYGYTFGSGTRLTVV.

This clone was picked up a small number of times. The rearrangement joins TRBV11-3 to TRBJ1-2, with D perhaps TRBD1 (5 bases). The V gene's germline CDR1 is SGHNT and CDR2 YENEEA. The CDR3 spans 14 residues. V lost 0 bases and J lost 6, with 11 bases in between. In DNA form, the CDR3 reads TGTGCCAGCAGCTTAGAGGCGGGGCGAGATGGCTACACCTTC. Translation: CASSLEAGRDGYTF.

The rearrangement links TRBV9 to TRBJ1-1; possibly TRBD1 for D (5 bases). This CDR3 comprises 15 residues. Germline V gene lookup returns CDR1 SGDLS and CDR2 YYNGEE. Trimming removed 0 bases at V and 5 bases at J, with 14 bases between. The CDR3 protein is CASSVGQGKGTEAFF. The DNA of the CDR3 is TGTGCCAGCAGCGTAGGTCAGGGCAAAGGGACTGAAGCTTTCTTT.

The genes are TRBV10-2 and TRBJ2-5; TRBD2 aligns across 9 bases. Germline assignment: CDR1 WSHSY and CDR2 SAAADI. Trimming cost V 4 bases and J 5 bases; bases outside gene matches: 8. CDR3 size: 15 residues. This CDR3 is CASSAGLALSETQYF. The DNA for the CDR3 is TGCGCCAGCAGTGCGGGACTAGCTTTATCCGAGACCCAGTACTTC.

The V gene is TRBV5-1, the J gene TRBJ1-2, with D possibly TRBD1 on 6 matching bases. Germline loops: CDR1 SGHRS, CDR2 YFSETQ. With 2 bases removed from V and 2 bases from J, the gap between germline ends came to 13 bases. This CDR3 spans 15 amino acids. For the CDR3, the DNA is TGCGCCAGCAGCTTAGCCGGGGGGCGCAACTATGGCTACACCTTC. Amino acids: CASSLAGGRNYGYTF.

The chain carries TRBV6-5 and TRBJ1-6; D is ambiguous. The CDR3 extends over 13 amino acids. Germline loops: CDR1 MNHEY, CDR2 SVGAGI. Trimming cost V 4 bases and J 5 bases, with 6 bases left between them. In DNA, the CDR3 is TGTGCCAGCAGTTTACAGAATAATTCACCCCTCCACTTT. Translation gives CASSLQNNSPLHF.

V usage is TRBV12-5 and J usage is TRBJ1-2; 7 positions match TRBD1. V lost 3 bases, J lost 6 bases, and 13 bases stayed unmatched. CDR1 and CDR2 from the germline V gene are LGHNT and FRNRAP. The CDR3 totals 16 residues. CDR3 coding DNA: TGTGCTAGTGGTTTCCTGACAGGGTGGGGGGTTGATGGCTACACCTTC. Encoded protein: CASGFLTGWGVDGYTF. Supplemented by reference TRBV12-5 and TRBJ1-2, the full variable domain reads DARVTQTPRHKVTEMGQEVTMRCQPILGHNTVFWYRQTMMQGLELLAYFRNRAPLDDSGMPKDRFSAEMPDATLATLKIQPSEPRDSAVYFCASGFLTGWGVDGYTFGSGTRLTVV.

The chain uses TRBV7-2 and TRBJ2-5; 7 nucleotides match TRBD1. Trimming removed 1 base from V and 9 bases from J; junction bases left unmatched: 8. The germline V gene encodes CDR1 SGHTA and CDR2 FQGNSA. The length of the CDR3 is 14 residues. The CDR3 loop is CASSLERGRGSQYF. CDR3 sequence (DNA): TGTGCCAGCAGCTTAGAGAGGGGCAGGGGGTCCCAGTACTTC.

V and J are TRBV6-5 and TRBJ1-2; 9 positions match TRBD1. CDR1 is MNHEY, CDR2 SVGAGI, per germline. The V and J ends lost 5 bases and 8 bases, in that order; junction bases with no gene match: 12. This CDR3 spans 15 amino acids. In nucleotides, the CDR3 is TGTGCCAGCAGTCTTACACAGGGGGCTCCTAGAGGCTACACCTTC. This translates into CASSLTQGAPRGYTF.

This rearrangement joins TRBV28 to TRBJ2-1; 11 bases align to TRBD1. J lost 6 bases, V lost 6 bases, and 10 bases had no gene match. This CDR3 region has 16 residues. The germline gives CDR1 MDHEN, CDR2 SYDVKM. CDR3 loop: CASRYPPGQGANEQFF. The DNA of the CDR3 is TGTGCCAGCAGATACCCTCCAGGACAGGGGGCCAATGAGCAGTTCTTC.

In its sample, this clone was seen once. The V and J genes are TRBV2 and TRBJ1-1; D remains unclear. This CDR3 comprises 15 residues. Germline assignment: CDR1 SNHLY and CDR2 FYNNEI. V lost 5 bases to trimming and J lost 1 base, with 14 bases between them. CDR3 DNA sequence: TGTGCCAGCAGTCGGGAGGGTCGGTCGAACACTGAAGCTTTCTTT. Translating it yields CASSREGRSNTEAFF. Complete variable domain (other parts from reference TRBV2 and TRBJ1-1): EPEVTQTPSHQVTQMGQEVILRCVPISNHLYFYWYRQILGQKVEFLVSFYNNEISEKSEIFDDQFSVERPDGSNFTLKIRSTKLEDSAMYFCASSREGRSNTEAFFGQGTRLTVV.

This clone was recorded once. The chain joins TRBV29-1 to TRBJ2-7; tentatively, D is TRBD1 (5 bases). V was clipped by 0 bases and J by 7 bases, with 16 bases between them. This CDR3 contains 14 residues. Per germline, CDR1 SQVTM and CDR2 ANQGSEA. The CDR3 region is CSVEDNRQLGEQYF. The DNA for the CDR3 is TGCAGCGTTGAAGATAATAGACAGCTAGGGGAGCAGTACTTC.